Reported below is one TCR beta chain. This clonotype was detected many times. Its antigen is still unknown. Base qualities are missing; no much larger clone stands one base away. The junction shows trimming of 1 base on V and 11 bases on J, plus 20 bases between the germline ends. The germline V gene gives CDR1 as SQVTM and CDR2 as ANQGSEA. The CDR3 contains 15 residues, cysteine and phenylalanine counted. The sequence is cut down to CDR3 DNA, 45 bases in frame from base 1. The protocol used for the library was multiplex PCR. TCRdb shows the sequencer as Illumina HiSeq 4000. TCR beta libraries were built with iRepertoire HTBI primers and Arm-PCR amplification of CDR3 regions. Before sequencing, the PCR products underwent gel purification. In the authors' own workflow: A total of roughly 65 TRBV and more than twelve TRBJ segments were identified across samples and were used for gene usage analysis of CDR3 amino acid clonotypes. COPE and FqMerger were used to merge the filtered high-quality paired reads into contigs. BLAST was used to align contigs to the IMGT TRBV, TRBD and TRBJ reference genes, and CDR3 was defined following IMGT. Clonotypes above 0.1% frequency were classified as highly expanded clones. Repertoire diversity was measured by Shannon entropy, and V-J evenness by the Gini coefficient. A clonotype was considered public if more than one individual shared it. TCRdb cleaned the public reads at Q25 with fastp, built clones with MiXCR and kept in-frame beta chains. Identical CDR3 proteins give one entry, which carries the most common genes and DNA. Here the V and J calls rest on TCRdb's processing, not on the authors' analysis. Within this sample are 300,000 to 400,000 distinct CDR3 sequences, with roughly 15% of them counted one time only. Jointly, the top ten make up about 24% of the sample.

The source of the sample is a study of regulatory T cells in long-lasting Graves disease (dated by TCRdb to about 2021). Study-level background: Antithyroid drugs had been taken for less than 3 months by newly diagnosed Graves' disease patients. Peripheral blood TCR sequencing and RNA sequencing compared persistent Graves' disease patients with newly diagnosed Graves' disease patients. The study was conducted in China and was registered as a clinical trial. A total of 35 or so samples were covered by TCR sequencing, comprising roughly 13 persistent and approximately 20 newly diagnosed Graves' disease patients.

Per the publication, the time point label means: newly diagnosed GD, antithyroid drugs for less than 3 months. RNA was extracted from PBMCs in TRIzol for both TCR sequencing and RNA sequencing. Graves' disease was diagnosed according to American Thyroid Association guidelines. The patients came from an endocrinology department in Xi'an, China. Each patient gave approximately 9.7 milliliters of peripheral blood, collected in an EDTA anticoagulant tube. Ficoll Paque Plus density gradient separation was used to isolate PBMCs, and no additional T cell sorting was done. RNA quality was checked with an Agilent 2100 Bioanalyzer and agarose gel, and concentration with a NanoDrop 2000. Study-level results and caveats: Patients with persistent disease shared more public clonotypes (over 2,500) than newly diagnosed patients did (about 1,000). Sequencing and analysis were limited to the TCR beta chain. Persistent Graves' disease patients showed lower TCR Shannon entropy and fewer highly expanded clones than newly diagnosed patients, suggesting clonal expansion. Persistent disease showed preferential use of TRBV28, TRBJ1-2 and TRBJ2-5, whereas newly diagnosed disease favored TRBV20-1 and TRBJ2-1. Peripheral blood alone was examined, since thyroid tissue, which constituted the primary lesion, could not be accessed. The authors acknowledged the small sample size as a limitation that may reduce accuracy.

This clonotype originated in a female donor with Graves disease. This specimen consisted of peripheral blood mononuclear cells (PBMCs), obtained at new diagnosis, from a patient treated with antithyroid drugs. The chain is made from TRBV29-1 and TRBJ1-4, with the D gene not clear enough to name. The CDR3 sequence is CSVEVRGRLAGKLFF. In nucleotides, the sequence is TGCAGCGTTGAAGTCCGTGGACGTTTGGCGGGGAAACTGTTTTTT.